These 7 T cell receptor beta chains originate from one sample sequenced in a study of blood T cell repertoires in COVID-19. Assay: immunoSEQ multiplex PCR; the TCRdb copy retains only in-frame clones and omits some. This repertoire shows 150,000 to 200,000 clones, about 82% found once; its top ten account for about 4.8%. The material sequenced was peripheral blood. The receptors were sampled from a woman in her twenties or thirties with acute or convalescent COVID-19.

The rearrangement joins TRBV7-2 to TRBJ2-7; TRBD1 matches at 7 bases. The CDR3 has 16 residues. From germline, CDR1 is SGHTA and CDR2 FQGNSA. The J segment lost 2 bases and the V segment lost 5 bases, leaving 12 bases of the junction unmatched. CDR3 bases: TGTGCCAGCAGCCCCGGGCCAACAGGGGCCCCCTACGAGCAGTACTTC. Protein: CASSPGPTGAPYEQYF.

The genes are TRBV30 and TRBJ1-2; D is undetermined. This CDR3 is built from 14 residues. Germline V gene lookup returns CDR1 GTSNPN and CDR2 SVGIG (reference sequence). Trimming cost V 6 bases and J 3 bases, with 17 bases left between them. The CDR3 DNA sequence: TGTGCCTGTTTCGGGGAGGGAAAAGACTATGGCTACACCTTC. As protein: CACFGEGKDYGYTF.

CDR3 coding DNA: TGTGCCAGTACTAACAGGGTGGGGGAGCAGTACTTC. This translates into CASTNRVGEQYF. The chain couples TRBV19 to TRBJ2-7; TRBD1 is a possible D gene (6 bases). Trimming stripped 7 bases from V and 7 bases from J, with 14 bases between. The CDR3 totals 12 residues. Germline lookup yields CDR1 LNHDA and CDR2 SQIVND (reference sequence).

The CDR3 region is CSVEDQGMGGYTF. CDR3 coding DNA: TGCAGCGTTGAAGATCAGGGGATGGGCGGCTACACCTTC. The chain is built from TRBV29-1 and TRBJ1-2, with D maybe TRBD1 (6 bases). The CDR3 covers 13 residues. V gave up 0 bases and J gave up 8 bases, with 13 bases separating them. Germline values: CDR1 SQVTM, CDR2 ANQGSEA.

In this sample, this clone turned up a few times. V usage is TRBV28 and J usage is TRBJ2-7; 9 bases map to TRBD1. CDR1 MDHEN and CDR2 SYDVKM come from the germline V gene. The CDR3 is 14 residues long. V gave up 7 bases and J gave up 2 bases; unmatched junction bases: 6. The CDR3 region has the DNA TGTGCCAGCATGACCCGGGACAGGGCCTACGAGCAGTACTTC. Translating gives CASMTRDRAYEQYF.

This clone was detected a few times. The chain employs TRBV9 and TRBJ2-5; perhaps TRBD2 as D (5 bases). Trimming pared 1 base from V and 4 bases from J, leaving 8 bases between. CDR1 is SGDLS and CDR2 is YYNGEE in the germline V gene. The CDR3 is 13 amino acids. CDR3 coding DNA: TGTGCCAGCAGCGTATCTGGACTAGAGACCCAGTACTTC. It encodes CASSVSGLETQYF.

Written as DNA, the CDR3 is TGTGCCAGCAGTTATGGGACAGATAATTCACCCCTCCACTTT. It specifies CASSYGTDNSPLHF. The V and J genes are TRBV6-5 and TRBJ1-6; the match to TRBD1 covers 7 bases. V was pared by 3 bases and J by 5 bases, with 1 base of the junction left unmatched. This CDR3 spans 14 amino acids. CDR1 is MNHEY, CDR2 SVGAGI, per germline.